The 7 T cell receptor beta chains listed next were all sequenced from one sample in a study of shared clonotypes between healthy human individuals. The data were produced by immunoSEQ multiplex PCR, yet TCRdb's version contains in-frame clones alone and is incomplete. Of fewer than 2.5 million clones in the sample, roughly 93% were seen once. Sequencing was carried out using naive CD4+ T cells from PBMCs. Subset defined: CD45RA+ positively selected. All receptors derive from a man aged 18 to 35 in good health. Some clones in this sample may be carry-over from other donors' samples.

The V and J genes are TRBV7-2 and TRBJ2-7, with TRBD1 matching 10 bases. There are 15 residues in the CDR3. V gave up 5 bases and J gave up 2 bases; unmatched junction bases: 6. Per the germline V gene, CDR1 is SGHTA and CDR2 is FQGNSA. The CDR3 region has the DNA TGTGCCAGCAGCACCCGACAGGGGGCCCCCTACGAGCAGTACTTC. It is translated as CASSTRQGAPYEQYF. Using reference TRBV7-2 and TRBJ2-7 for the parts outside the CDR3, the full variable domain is GAGVSQSPSNKVTEKGKDVELRCDPISGHTALYWYRQSLGQGLEFLIYFQGNSAPDKSGLPSDRFSAERTGGSVSTLTIQRTQQEDSAVYLCASSTRQGAPYEQYFGPGTRLTVT.

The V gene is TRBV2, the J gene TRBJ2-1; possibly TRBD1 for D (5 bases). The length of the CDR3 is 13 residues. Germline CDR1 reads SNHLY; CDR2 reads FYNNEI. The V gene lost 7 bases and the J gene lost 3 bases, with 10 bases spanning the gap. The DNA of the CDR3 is TGTGCCAGCATTCCCGACAGCTACAATGAGCAGTTCTTC. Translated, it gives CASIPDSYNEQFF.

This CDR3 reads CASRQGTGPTDTQYF. CDR3 DNA: TGCGCCAGCAGGCAAGGGACAGGGCCCACAGATACGCAGTATTTT. This chain uses TRBV5-1 with TRBJ2-3; 9 nucleotides agree with TRBD1. The CDR3 has 15 residues. The V gene's germline CDR1 is SGHRS and CDR2 YFSETQ. J was trimmed by 2 bases and V by 5 bases; bases with no gene match: 6.

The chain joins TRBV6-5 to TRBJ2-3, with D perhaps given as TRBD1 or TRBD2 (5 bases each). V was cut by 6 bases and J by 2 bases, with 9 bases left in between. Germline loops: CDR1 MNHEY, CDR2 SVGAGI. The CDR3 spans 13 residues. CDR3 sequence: CASRGTHTDTQYF. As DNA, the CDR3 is TGTGCCAGCAGAGGGACCCACACAGATACGCAGTATTTT.

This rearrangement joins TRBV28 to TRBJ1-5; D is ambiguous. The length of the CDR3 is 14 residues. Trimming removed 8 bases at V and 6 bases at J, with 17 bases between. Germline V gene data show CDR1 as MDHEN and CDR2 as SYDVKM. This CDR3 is CASVSPGVAQPQHF. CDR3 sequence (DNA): TGTGCCAGCGTTAGCCCTGGGGTAGCTCAGCCCCAGCATTTT.

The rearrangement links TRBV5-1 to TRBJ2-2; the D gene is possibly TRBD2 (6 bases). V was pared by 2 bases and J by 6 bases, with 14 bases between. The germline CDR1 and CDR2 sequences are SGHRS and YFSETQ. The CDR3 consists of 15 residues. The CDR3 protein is CASSFTAGGAGELFF. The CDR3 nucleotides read TGCGCCAGCAGCTTCACGGCTGGCGGGGCCGGGGAGCTGTTTTTT.

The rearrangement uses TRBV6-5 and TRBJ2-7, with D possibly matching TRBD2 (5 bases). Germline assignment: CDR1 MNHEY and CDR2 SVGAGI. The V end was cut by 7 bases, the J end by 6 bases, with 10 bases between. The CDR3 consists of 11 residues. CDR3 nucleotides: TGTGCCAGCACCCTTGGGAGCGAGCAGTACTTC. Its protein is CASTLGSEQYF.